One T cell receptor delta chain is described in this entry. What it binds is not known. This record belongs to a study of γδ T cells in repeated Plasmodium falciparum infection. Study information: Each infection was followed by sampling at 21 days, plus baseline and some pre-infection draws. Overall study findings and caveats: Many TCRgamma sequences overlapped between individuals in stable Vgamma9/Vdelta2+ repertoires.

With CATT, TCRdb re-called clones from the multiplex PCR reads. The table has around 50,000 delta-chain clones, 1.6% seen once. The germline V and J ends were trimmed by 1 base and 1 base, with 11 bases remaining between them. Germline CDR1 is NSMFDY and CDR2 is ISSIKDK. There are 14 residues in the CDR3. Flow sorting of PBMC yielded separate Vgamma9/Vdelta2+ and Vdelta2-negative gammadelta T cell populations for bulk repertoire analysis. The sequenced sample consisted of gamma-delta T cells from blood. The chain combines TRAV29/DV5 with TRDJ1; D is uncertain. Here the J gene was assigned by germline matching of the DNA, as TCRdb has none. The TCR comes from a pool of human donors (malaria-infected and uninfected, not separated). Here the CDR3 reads CAASPRDGTDKLIF. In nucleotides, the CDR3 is TGTGCAGCAAGCCCAAGGGACGGCACCGATAAACTCATCTTT. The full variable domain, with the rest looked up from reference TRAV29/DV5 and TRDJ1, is DQQVKQNSPSLSVQEGRISILNCDYTNSMFDYFLWYKKYPAEGPTFLISISSIKDKNEDGRFTVFLNKSAKHLSLHIVPSQPGDSAVYFCAASPRDGTDKLIFGKGTRVTVEP.